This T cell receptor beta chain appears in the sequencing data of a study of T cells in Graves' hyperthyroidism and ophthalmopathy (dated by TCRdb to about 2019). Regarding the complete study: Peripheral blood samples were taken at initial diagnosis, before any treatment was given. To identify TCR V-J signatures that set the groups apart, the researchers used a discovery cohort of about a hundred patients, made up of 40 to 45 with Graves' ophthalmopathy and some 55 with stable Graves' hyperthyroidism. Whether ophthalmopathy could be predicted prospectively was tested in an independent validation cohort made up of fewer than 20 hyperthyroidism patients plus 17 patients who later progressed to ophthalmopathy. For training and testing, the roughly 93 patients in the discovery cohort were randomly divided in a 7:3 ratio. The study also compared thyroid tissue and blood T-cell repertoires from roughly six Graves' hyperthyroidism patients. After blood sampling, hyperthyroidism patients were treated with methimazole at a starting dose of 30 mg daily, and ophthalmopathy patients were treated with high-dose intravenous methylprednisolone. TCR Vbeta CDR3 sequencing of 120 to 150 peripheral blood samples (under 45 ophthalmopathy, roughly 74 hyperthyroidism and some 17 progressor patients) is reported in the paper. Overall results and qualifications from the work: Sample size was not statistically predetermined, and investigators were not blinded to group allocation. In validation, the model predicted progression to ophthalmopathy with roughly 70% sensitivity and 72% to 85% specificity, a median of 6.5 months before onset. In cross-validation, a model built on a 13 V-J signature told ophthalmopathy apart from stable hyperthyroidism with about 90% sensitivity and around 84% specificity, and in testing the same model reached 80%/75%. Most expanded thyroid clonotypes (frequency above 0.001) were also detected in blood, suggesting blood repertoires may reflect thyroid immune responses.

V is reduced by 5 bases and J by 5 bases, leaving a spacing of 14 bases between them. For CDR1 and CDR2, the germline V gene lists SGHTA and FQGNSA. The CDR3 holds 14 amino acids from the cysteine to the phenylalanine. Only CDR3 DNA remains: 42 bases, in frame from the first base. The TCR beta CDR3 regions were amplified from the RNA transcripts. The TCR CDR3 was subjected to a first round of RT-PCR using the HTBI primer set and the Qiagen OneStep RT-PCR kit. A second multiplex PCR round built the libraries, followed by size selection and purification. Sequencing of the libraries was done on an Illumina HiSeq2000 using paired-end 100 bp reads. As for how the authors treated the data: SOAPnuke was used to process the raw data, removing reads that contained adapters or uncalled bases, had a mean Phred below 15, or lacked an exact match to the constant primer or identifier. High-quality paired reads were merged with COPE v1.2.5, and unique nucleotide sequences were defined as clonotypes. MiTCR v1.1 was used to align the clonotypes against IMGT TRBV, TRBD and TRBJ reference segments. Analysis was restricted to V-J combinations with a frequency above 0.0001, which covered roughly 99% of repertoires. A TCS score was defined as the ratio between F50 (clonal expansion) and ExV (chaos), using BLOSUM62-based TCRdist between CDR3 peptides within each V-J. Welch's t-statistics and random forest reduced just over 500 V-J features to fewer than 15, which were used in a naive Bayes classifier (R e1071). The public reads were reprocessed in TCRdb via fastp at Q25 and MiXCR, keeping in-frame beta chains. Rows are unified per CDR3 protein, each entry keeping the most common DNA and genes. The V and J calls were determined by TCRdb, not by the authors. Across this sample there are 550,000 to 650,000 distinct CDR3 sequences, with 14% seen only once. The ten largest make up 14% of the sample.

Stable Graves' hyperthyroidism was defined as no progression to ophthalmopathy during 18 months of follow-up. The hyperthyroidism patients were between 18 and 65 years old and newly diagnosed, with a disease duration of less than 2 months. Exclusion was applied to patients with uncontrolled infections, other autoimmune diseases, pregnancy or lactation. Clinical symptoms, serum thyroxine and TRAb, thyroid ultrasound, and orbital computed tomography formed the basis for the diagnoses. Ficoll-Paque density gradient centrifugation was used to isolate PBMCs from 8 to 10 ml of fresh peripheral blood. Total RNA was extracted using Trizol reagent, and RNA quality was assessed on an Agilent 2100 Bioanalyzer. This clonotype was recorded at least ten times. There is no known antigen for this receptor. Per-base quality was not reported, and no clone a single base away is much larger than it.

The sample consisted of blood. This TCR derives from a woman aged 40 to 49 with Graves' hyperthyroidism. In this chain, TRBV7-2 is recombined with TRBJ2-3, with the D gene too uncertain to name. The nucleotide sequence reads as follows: TGTGCCAGCAGCCATGAAGGACGAGTAGATACGCAGTATTTT. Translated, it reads CASSHEGRVDTQYF.